These 9 T cell receptor beta chains share one sample of origin, sequenced in a study of cytomegalovirus exposure and HLA in healthy donors. PCR primers comprised 60 Vbeta and 13 Jbeta primers. Profiling relied on immunoSEQ multiplex PCR, and the TCRdb table lists in-frame clones only, not all of them. This sample has under 200,000 clones, with 65% to 85% found just once. Sequencing input: PBMCs. These receptors all stem from a woman in her fifties or sixties in good health and CMV-seropositive.

V usage is TRBV9 and J usage is TRBJ2-7; D gene ambiguous. The length of the CDR3 is 10 residues. CDR1 and CDR2 (germline): SGDLS, YYNGEE. Trimming pared 6 bases from V and 10 bases from J, leaving 11 bases between. Here the CDR3 reads CASKSLLQYF. Here the CDR3 DNA reads TGTGCCAGCAAATCCCTACTCCAGTACTTC.

This clone showed up just a few times. The CDR3 region is CASTESANYGYTF. CDR3 nucleotides: TGTGCCAGCACCGAATCGGCTAACTATGGCTACACCTTC. This chain links TRBV6-1 with TRBJ1-2; D is uncertain. V lost 7 bases, J lost 0 bases, and 9 bases lay in between. The CDR3 covers 13 residues. Germline-derived CDR1 and CDR2 are MNHNS and SASEGT.

The chain is built from TRBV27 and TRBJ1-5; no reliable D call. Trimming removed 5 bases at V and 7 bases at J, with 15 bases between. Germline V gene sequence: CDR1 MNHEY, CDR2 SMNVEV (reference sequence). CDR3 length equals 14 residues. The CDR3 sequence is CASSLRRVGQPQHF. DNA of the CDR3: TGTGCCAGCAGTCTCCGGCGGGTAGGGCAGCCCCAGCATTTT.

The rearrangement uses TRBV28 and TRBJ2-7; TRBD2 matches 11 bases. Trimming cost V 6 bases and J 1 base; bases outside gene matches: 11. In germline, CDR1 is MDHEN, CDR2 SYDVKM. The CDR3 extends over 17 amino acids. This CDR3 reads CASSLAGLAGVSYEQYF. Here the CDR3 DNA reads TGTGCCAGCAGCCTGGCTGGACTAGCGGGCGTATCCTACGAGCAGTACTTC.

This sequence joins TRBV6-6 and TRBJ1-5; 7 positions match TRBD1. J was trimmed by 3 bases and V by 0 bases; bases with no gene match: 5. This CDR3 comprises 16 residues. Germline lookup yields CDR1 MNHNY and CDR2 SVGAGI (reference sequence). CDR3 bases: TGTGCCAGCAGTTACTCCCGGGACAGATACAATCAGCCCCAGCATTTT. As protein: CASSYSRDRYNQPQHF.

V and J are TRBV10-1 and TRBJ2-2; D ambiguous. CDR1 and CDR2 (germline): WNHNN, SYGVQD (reference sequence). The CDR3 totals 13 residues. The ends were cut back, 7 bases at V and 6 bases at J, with 12 bases in the middle. CDR3 nucleotide sequence: TGCGCCAGCACTAAACTAAGACCCGGGGAGCTGTTTTTT. This codes for CASTKLRPGELFF.

The genes are TRBV19 and TRBJ1-1; TRBD1 might be the D (6 bases). This CDR3 has 16 amino acids. Per the germline V gene, CDR1 is LNHDA and CDR2 is SQIVND (reference sequence). V gave up 1 base and J gave up 0 bases, with 12 bases separating them. The CDR3 DNA is TGTGCCAGTAGTATAGGAGGGGGAGAGATGAACACTGAAGCTTTCTTT. It codes for CASSIGGGEMNTEAFF. Together with reference TRBV19 and TRBJ1-1, the CDR3 gives the full variable domain: DGGITQSPKYLFRKEGQNVTLSCEQNLNHDAMYWYRQDPGQGLRLIYYSQIVNDFQKGDIAEGYSVSREKKESFPLTVTSAQKNPTAFYLCASSIGGGEMNTEAFFGQGTRLTVV.

This clone was detected only once. The rearrangement uses TRBV15 and TRBJ1-2; 10 nucleotides match TRBD1. This CDR3 is 14 amino acids long. V shed 1 base, J shed 6 bases, and the junction held 2 bases outside the gene matches. In germline, CDR1 is LNHNV, CDR2 YYDKDF (reference sequence). The CDR3 region is CATSRGTGGDGYTF. CDR3 DNA: TGTGCCACCAGCAGAGGGACAGGGGGAGATGGCTACACCTTC.

The chain joins TRBV28 to TRBJ2-5; no clear D. Trimming removed 11 bases at V and 5 bases at J, with 12 bases between. Germline V gene lookup returns CDR1 MDHEN and CDR2 SYDVKM. The CDR3 is 11 residues long. The CDR3: CALTVGETQYF. CDR3 nucleotide sequence: TGTGCCCTCACGGTCGGGGAGACCCAGTACTTC.